The rows below give T cell receptor beta chains drawn from one sample of a study of T cell responses to AZD1222 COVID-19 vaccine. The table came from immunoSEQ multiplex PCR; TCRdb's copy has only in-frame clones and leaves some out. The sample holds about 150,000 clones, 80% to 95% seen once. Here the sequenced sample was peripheral blood, taken 28 days after the second AZD1222 dose. The receptor set was obtained from an adult who received the AZD1222 COVID-19 vaccine. Both conserved end residues are part of each CDR3. A D gene is named only where the DNA matches it firmly. Some rows mark clone size as missing; the rest say once, few, many or name a class of expanded clone.

CDR3aa	CDR3nt	abundance	j_gene	d_gene	v_gene
CASSLGVGTVSYEQYF	TGCGCCAGCAGCCTGGGGGTGGGGACAGTCTCCTACGAGCAGTACTTC	NA	TRBJ2-7	TRBD1	TRBV5-1
CASSADTPVSSYEQYF	TGTGCCAGCAGCGCGGACACTCCCGTAAGCTCCTACGAGCAGTACTTC	NA	TRBJ2-7	NA	TRBV7-9
CATRGSGLAGGVGELFF	TGTGCCACCAGGGGGAGCGGACTAGCGGGAGGCGTCGGGGAGCTGTTTTTT	NA	TRBJ2-2	TRBD2	TRBV24-1
CASSFVGLATLDGGELFF	TGTGCCAGCAGTTTTGTGGGACTAGCGACACTTGATGGGGGGGAGCTGTTTTTT	NA	TRBJ2-2	TRBD2	TRBV28
CASSLTQGGGNTIYF	TGCGCCAGCAGCTTAACTCAGGGTGGAGGAAACACCATATATTTT	once	TRBJ1-3	NA	TRBV5-1
CASRNRALNQPQHF	TGTGCCAGCAGGAACCGGGCCCTCAATCAGCCCCAGCATTTT	NA	TRBJ1-5	NA	TRBV28
CASSLQVGELFF	TGTGCCAGCAGTTTACAGGTCGGGGAGCTGTTTTTT	NA	TRBJ2-2	NA	TRBV28
CASSLRAGTVELFF	TGTGCCAGCAGTTTACGGGCGGGGACGGTCGAACTGTTTTTT	NA	TRBJ1-4	NA	TRBV27
CASSLGTGGNTIYF	TGCGCCAGCAGCTTGGGCACAGGAGGAAACACCATATATTTT	NA	TRBJ1-3	NA	TRBV5-1
CATNKDGGLYEQYF	TGTGCCACCAACAAGGACGGAGGGTTGTACGAGCAGTACTTC	NA	TRBJ2-7	NA	TRBV7-9
CASSPPTGDMNTGELFF	TGTGCCAGCTCACCACCGACAGGCGATATGAACACCGGGGAGCTGTTTTTT	NA	TRBJ2-2	NA	TRBV18
CASSESGTDDGQYF	TGCGCCAGCAGCGAGTCCGGGACAGACGACGGGCAGTACTTC	NA	TRBJ2-7	TRBD1	TRBV5-1
CASSPSANYGYTF	TGTGCCAGCAGCCCCTCCGCTAACTATGGCTACACCTTC	NA	TRBJ1-2	NA	TRBV7-2
CASSYSRKRVVSPLHF	TGTGCCAGCAGTTACTCCCGAAAAAGGGTTGTGTCACCCCTCCACTTT	NA	TRBJ1-6	NA	TRBV6-6
CASSTGGSGNTIYF	TGCGCCAGCTCGACAGGGGGCTCTGGAAACACCATATATTTT	NA	TRBJ1-3	TRBD1	TRBV4-3
CASSSRSDGTEAFF	TGTGCCAGCTCTTCTAGATCGGATGGCACTGAAGCTTTCTTT	NA	TRBJ1-1	NA	TRBV18